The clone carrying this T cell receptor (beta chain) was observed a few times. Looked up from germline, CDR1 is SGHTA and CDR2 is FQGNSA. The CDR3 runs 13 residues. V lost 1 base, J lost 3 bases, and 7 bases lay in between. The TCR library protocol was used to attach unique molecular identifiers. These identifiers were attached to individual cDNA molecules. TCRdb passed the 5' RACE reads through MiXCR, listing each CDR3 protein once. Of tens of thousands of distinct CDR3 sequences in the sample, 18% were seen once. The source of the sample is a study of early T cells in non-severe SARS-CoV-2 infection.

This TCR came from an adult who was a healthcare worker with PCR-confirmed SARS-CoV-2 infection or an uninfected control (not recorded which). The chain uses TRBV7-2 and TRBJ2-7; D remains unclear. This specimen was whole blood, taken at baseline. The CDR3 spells CASSLGRVYEQYF. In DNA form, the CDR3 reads TGTGCCAGCAGCTTAGGAAGGGTCTACGAGCAGTACTTC. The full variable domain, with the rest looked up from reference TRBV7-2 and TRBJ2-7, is GAGVSQSPSNKVTEKGKDVELRCDPISGHTALYWYRQSLGQGLEFLIYFQGNSAPDKSGLPSDRFSAERTGGSVSTLTIQRTQQEDSAVYLCASSLGRVYEQYFGPGTRLTVT.